The rows below give T cell receptor beta chains drawn from one sample of a study of metastatic and nonmetastatic thyroid tumors. MiXCR reprocessed the PCR reads for TCRdb. The data show some 16,000 clones, roughly 14% seen once. Sequencing was done on a sample of blood. These receptors were taken from a female donor with papillary thyroid cancer or a benign thyroid nodule (not recorded which). Some clones in this sample may be carry-over from other donors' samples. The CDR3 runs from the conserved cysteine through the conserved F or W. The D gene is left open where the match is weak. Where a row states a size, it is once, few, many or the class of an expanded clone; other rows omit it.

abundance	d_gene	v_gene	j_gene	CDR3nt	CDR3aa
many	NA	TRBV3-1	TRBJ1-3	TGTGCCAGCAGCCAAGGTTTCAGCTCTGGAAACACCATATATTTT	CASSQGFSSGNTIYF
few	TRBD2	TRBV12-3/TRBV12-4	TRBJ2-3	TGTGCCAGCAGTAAACTGTTAGCGGGGGGCGCAGATACGCAGTATTTT	CASSKLLAGGADTQYF
many	TRBD2	TRBV7-9	TRBJ2-1	TGTGCCAGCAGCTCGATAGCGGGATTTTCCTACAATGAGCAGTTCTTC	CASSSIAGFSYNEQFF
NA	NA	TRBV11-2	TRBJ2-1	TGTGCCAGCAGAGGGGGGGGCTACAATGAGCAGTTCTTC	CASRGGGYNEQFF
NA	TRBD1	TRBV2	TRBJ2-2	TGTGCCAGCAGTGAAGCATCCAGGGGGCCGAACACCGGTGAGCTGTTTTTT	CASSEASRGPNTGELFF
many	NA	TRBV2	TRBJ2-2	TGTGCCAGCACGGGGAACAGTCTTTTGAACACCGGGGAGCTGTTTTTT	CASTGNSLLNTGELFF
medium-sized	NA	TRBV11-2	TRBJ1-3	TGTGCCAGCAGCTTAAGACATTCTGGAAACACCATATATTTT	CASSLRHSGNTIYF
many	TRBD1	TRBV20-1	TRBJ1-6	TGCAGTGCTAGAGGTCCCCCGGGGACAGTCAATTCACCCCTCCACTTT	CSARGPPGTVNSPLHF
many	NA	TRBV7-2	TRBJ2-7	TGTGCCAGCAGCTTTTGGGGTTCGGACCTTTACGAGCAGTACTTC	CASSFWGSDLYEQYF
NA	NA	TRBV28	TRBJ1-5	TGTGCCAGCAGTCTTCAGTATCAGCCCCAGCATTTT	CASSLQYQPQHF
many	TRBD2	TRBV24-1	TRBJ2-5	TGTGCCACCAGTGATTTTAAATCCCGGACTAGCGGGGGCCACTACCAAGAGACCCAGTACTTC	CATSDFKSRTSGGHYQETQYF
medium-sized	TRBD1	TRBV6-5	TRBJ1-4	TGTGCCAGCAGTTACTCGGGGCAGGGGGCGGAAAAACTGTTTTTT	CASSYSGQGAEKLFF
few	TRBD1	TRBV6-1	TRBJ2-5	TGTGCCAGCAGTGAGGCAGGGGGCTTGGATACCCAGTACTTC	CASSEAGGLDTQYF
NA	NA	TRBV20-1	TRBJ2-7	TGCAGTGGCCTCACTGGAGACGCCTACGAGCAGTACTTC	CSGLTGDAYEQYF
NA	NA	TRBV24-1	TRBJ1-2	TGTGCCACCAGTGATCCCCAGGGGAAGGACTATGGCTACACCTTC	CATSDPQGKDYGYTF
NA	NA	TRBV20-1	TRBJ2-1	TGCAGTGCTCCTTCGTGGTACAATGAGCAGTTCTTC	CSAPSWYNEQFF
many	TRBD1	TRBV2	TRBJ2-5	TGTGCCAGCAGTGGGGGACAGGAGGGTCCAACCCAGTACTTC	CASSGGQEGPTQYF
NA	NA	TRBV12-3/TRBV12-4	TRBJ2-7	TGTGCCACCAGGGGTTACGGTGACGAGCAGTACTTC	CATRGYGDEQYF
many	NA	TRBV19	TRBJ2-4	TGTGCCAGTAGTATGGGGGAGCGGGCCAAAAACATTCAGTACTTC	CASSMGERAKNIQYF
many	NA	TRBV5-1	TRBJ2-2	TGCGCCAGCAGCCCGAAAGGTTTGAACACCGGGGAGCTGTTTTTT	CASSPKGLNTGELFF
many	NA	TRBV5-1	TRBJ2-7	TGCGCCAGCAGCTTGGTGGTCCCATCCGGGGGAGGCTACGAGCAGTACTTC	CASSLVVPSGGGYEQYF
many	TRBD2	TRBV29-1	TRBJ2-7	TGCAGCTCGACCGCGGGGGGGGAGCAGTACTTC	CSSTAGGEQYF
many	NA	TRBV5-1	TRBJ1-1	TGCGCCAGCGCCACGGGCGGGAACACTGAAGCTTTCTTT	CASATGGNTEAFF
many	NA	TRBV6-7	TRBJ1-4	TGTGCCAGCAGTTACTCGCGGGTTTCTGGACGGTTAAATGAAAAACTGTTTTTT	CASSYSRVSGRLNEKLFF
few	NA	TRBV6-2/TRBV6-3	TRBJ1-5	TGTGCCAGCAGTTACAGAAAACCCGGGTCCCACTATCAGCCCCAGCATTTT	CASSYRKPGSHYQPQHF
many	NA	TRBV20-1	TRBJ2-1	TGCAGTGCTAGATCTGGGAGTACCTACAATGAGCAGTTCTTC	CSARSGSTYNEQFF
medium-sized	TRBD1	TRBV6-1	TRBJ2-3	TGTGCCAGCACTCCCCACAGGGGGCTAAGCACAGATACGCAGTATTTT	CASTPHRGLSTDTQYF
medium-sized	NA	TRBV28	TRBJ2-5	TGTGCCAGCAGTTTAGAAGAGACCCAGTACTTC	CASSLEETQYF
many	TRBD1	TRBV9	TRBJ2-3	TGTGCCAGCAGCGTGAGGGGAGACAGGGGTCCAGATACGCAGTATTTT	CASSVRGDRGPDTQYF
many	NA	TRBV5-1	TRBJ2-3	TGCGCCAGCAGCCTTGGACAGAGCACAGATACGCAGTATTTT	CASSLGQSTDTQYF
medium-sized	TRBD2	TRBV24-1	TRBJ2-7	TGTGCCGTGGGAGGGTACGAGCAGTACTTC	CAVGGYEQYF
medium-sized	NA	TRBV5-1	TRBJ1-2	TGCGCCAGCAGCCGACAGAGAGAGGGGTTTAACTATGGCTACACCTTC	CASSRQREGFNYGYTF
NA	TRBD1	TRBV24-1	TRBJ1-2	TGTGCCACCAGTGCTAGGGACAGCTATGGCTACACCTTC	CATSARDSYGYTF
few	NA	TRBV6-5	TRBJ2-1	TGTGCCAGCAGTACGGTTGTGAGACAAGGCCTGGGCAATGAGCAGTTCTTC	CASSTVVRQGLGNEQFF
many	TRBD2	TRBV7-2	TRBJ2-7	TGTGCCAGCAGGTTTACTAGCGGGAAAGGCTACGAGCAGTACTTC	CASRFTSGKGYEQYF
NA	NA	TRBV27	TRBJ2-6	TGTGCCAGCATTGTTGCCCTCTGGGCCAACGTCCTGACTTTC	CASIVALWANVLTF
NA	TRBD1	TRBV19	TRBJ1-5	TGTGCCAGTAGTGTCTTCCCCGGACAGGGGAATCAGCCCCAGCATTTT	CASSVFPGQGNQPQHF
few	TRBD2	TRBV6-1	TRBJ2-2	TGTGCCAGCAGACAGCGGGAGGGCCTTTCGGCCGGGGAGCTGTTTTTT	CASRQREGLSAGELFF
medium-sized	TRBD1	TRBV28	TRBJ1-5	TGTGCCAGCAGAAGGGGGCTGACTCAGCCCCAGCATTTT	CASRRGLTQPQHF
many	NA	TRBV20-1	TRBJ2-1	TGCAGTGCTAGAGCGGGGGAGTACAATGAGCAGTTCTTC	CSARAGEYNEQFF
many	NA	TRBV20-1	TRBJ2-1	TGCAGTGCTAGGGCCCTGGTACGGGCGGTTCACAATGAGCAGTTCTTC	CSARALVRAVHNEQFF
medium-sized	NA	TRBV11-2	TRBJ1-2	TGTGCCAGCAGCTTAGGAACAGGGAATGACTATGGCTACACCTTC	CASSLGTGNDYGYTF
medium-sized	TRBD2	TRBV2	TRBJ2-7	TGTGCCAGCAGTGGACTAGCGTTAAGCTCCTACGAGCAGTACTTC	CASSGLALSSYEQYF
NA	NA	TRBV5-1	TRBJ1-2	TGCGCCAGCAGCTCGGAGTGGTCTTGGACGGGAGTTTCTGGCTACACCTTC	CASSSEWSWTGVSGYTF
medium-sized	NA	TRBV12-3/TRBV12-4	TRBJ1-5	TGTGCCAGCAGTTTAACAGGGAATAGCAATCAGCCCCAGCATTTT	CASSLTGNSNQPQHF
medium-sized	TRBD2	TRBV12-3/TRBV12-4	TRBJ2-1	TGTGCCAGCAGAAGGACTAGCGGGGGATACAATGAGCAGTTCTTC	CASRRTSGGYNEQFF
many	NA	TRBV11-2	TRBJ2-1	TGTGCCAGCAGCTTAGTTCCAGTCCCCGGGACCAACAATGAGCAGTTCTTC	CASSLVPVPGTNNEQFF
few	TRBD1	TRBV12-3/TRBV12-4	TRBJ2-7	TGTGCCAGCAGTCTATTGGACAGGGGCTACGATCAGTACTTC	CASSLLDRGYDQYF
medium-sized	TRBD1	TRBV6-2/TRBV6-3	TRBJ1-3	TGTGCCAGCCGACCAGGGGGCTCAGGCTCTGGAAACACCATATATTTT	CASRPGGSGSGNTIYF
NA	NA	TRBV5-1	TRBJ1-1	TGCGCCAGCAGCTTTTGTGGAACACTCGGCGAAAACACTGAAGCTTTCTTT	CASSFCGTLGENTEAFF
many	NA	TRBV11-2	TRBJ2-7	TGTGCCAGCAGCCCAGGCGGGACACCGTCCTACGAGCAGTACTTC	CASSPGGTPSYEQYF
NA	NA	TRBV7-9	TRBJ2-7	TGTGCCAGCAGCTTACTGGGCAGGGCGGGGGAGCAGTACTTC	CASSLLGRAGEQYF
many	TRBD1	TRBV18	TRBJ2-3	TGTGCCAGCTCACCAGATTGGGACAGGGGCACAGATACGCAGTATTTT	CASSPDWDRGTDTQYF